These 31 T cell receptor beta chains originate from one sample sequenced in a study of T cell repertoires in cytomegalovirus infection. These receptors have no known antigen. Using its own MiXCR run on the reads, TCRdb lists one record per CDR3 protein. The sample shows about 830,000 distinct CDR3 sequences, around a third of them seen only once. The sequencing used cultured CD8+ T cells from PBMCs, collected from culture after CMV antigen stimulation. These receptors all come from a human donor in good health (CMV status not recorded). Some clones in this sample may be carry-over from other donors' samples.

The chain recombines TRBV4-3 with TRBJ1-3; D not resolved. In germline, CDR1 is LGHNA, CDR2 YSLEER. Trimming took 0 bases from V and 4 from J, leaving 10 bases between them. The CDR3 runs 15 residues. The DNA of the CDR3 is TGCGCCAGCAGCCAAGATACCGGGTTGGGAAACACCATATATTTT. Translating gives CASSQDTGLGNTIYF.

This chain connects TRBV9 to TRBJ2-3; TRBD2 matches at 9 bases. Unmatched junction bases numbered 11, after V lost 1 base and J lost 2 bases. The CDR3 spans 18 residues. The germline V gene has CDR1 SGDLS and CDR2 YYNGEE. CDR3 sequence: CASSVRVAGASPTDTQYF. In DNA form, the CDR3 reads TGTGCCAGCAGCGTAAGGGTAGCGGGGGCCTCCCCCACAGATACGCAGTATTTT.

J is TRBJ2-3 and V is TRBV29-1; D ambiguous. V lost 4 bases to trimming and J lost 6 bases, with 5 bases between them. Germline V gene lookup returns CDR1 SQVTM and CDR2 ANQGSEA. The length of the CDR3 is 10 residues. The chain's CDR3 is CSVVGDTQYF. For the CDR3, the DNA is TGCAGCGTTGTGGGGGATACGCAGTATTTT.

The chain recombines TRBV11-1 with TRBJ2-1; 9 nucleotides match TRBD2. Germline V CDR1 and CDR2: SGHAT, FQDESV (reference sequence). The V gene end was trimmed by 4 bases and the J gene end by 9 bases; junction bases not matched to a gene: 10. The CDR3 extends over 15 amino acids. The CDR3 reads CASSSPRLAESEQFF. CDR3 coding DNA: TGTGCCAGCAGCTCGCCGAGACTAGCGGAGAGTGAGCAGTTCTTC.

This clonotype was detected many times. The chain is built from TRBV6-1 and TRBJ1-6, with D hard to call. Per the germline V gene, CDR1 is MNHNS and CDR2 is SASEGT. The CDR3 is 16 residues long. Between the trimmed V and J ends, which lost 4 bases and 9 bases, there was a span of 19 bases. CDR3 DNA sequence: TGTGCCAGCAGTGCCAAGGCGACGGGTCCTAGTTCACCCCTCCACTTT. This gives the protein CASSAKATGPSSPLHF.

This clonotype was counted only a few times. V and J are TRBV28 and TRBJ2-7, with TRBD2 matching 9 bases. The CDR3 runs to 14 residues. The V and J ends lost 5 bases and 4 bases, in that order; junction bases with no gene match: 6. The germline V gene has CDR1 MDHEN and CDR2 SYDVKM. DNA of the CDR3: TGTGCCAGCAGTAACCTAGCGGGGAGATACGAGCAGTACGTC. This translates into CASSNLAGRYEQYV.

This clonotype was recorded at least ten times. The chain recombines TRBV7-8 with TRBJ1-5; 8 positions agree with TRBD1. The ends lost 5 bases at V and 2 bases at J; junction bases unmatched: 8. In germline, CDR1 is SGHVS, CDR2 FQNEAQ. The CDR3 sequence is 16 residues long. Here the CDR3 DNA reads TGTGCCAGCAGCCTTAAGCCGGGACAGGGCAATCAGCCCCAGCATTTT. Amino acids: CASSLKPGQGNQPQHF. Looking up the rest from reference TRBV7-8 and TRBJ1-5 gives the full variable domain: GAGVSQSPRYKVAKRGQDVALRCDPISGHVSLFWYQQALGQGPEFLTYFQNEAQLDKSGLPSDRFFAERPEGSVSTLKIQRTQQEDSAVYLCASSLKPGQGNQPQHFGDGTRLSIL.

Ten or more counts support this clonotype. CDR3 loop: CASSPSSGGFTGELFF. CDR3 nucleotide sequence: TGTGCCAGCAGCCCTAGTAGCGGGGGGTTTACCGGGGAGCTGTTTTTT. V gene TRBV7-2 combines with J gene TRBJ2-2; 10 bases line up with TRBD2. Germline V gene lookup returns CDR1 SGHTA and CDR2 FQGNSA. With V trimmed by 5 bases and J by 5 bases, 8 bases remained unmatched. The CDR3 sequence is 16 residues long.

The chain is built from TRBV5-1 and TRBJ1-1, with no clear D. Trimming took off 0 bases at V and 4 bases at J, with 25 bases between the two ends. The germline CDR1 and CDR2 sequences are SGHRS and YFSETQ. This CDR3 has 19 amino acids. The CDR3 sequence is CASSLGVVGEAEGSTEAFF. CDR3 DNA sequence: TGCGCCAGCAGCTTGGGGGTCGTTGGGGAGGCGGAGGGAAGCACTGAAGCTTTCTTT.

The rearrangement links TRBV7-9 to TRBJ2-2; no definite D call. The V end lost 11 bases, the J end lost 4 bases, and 11 bases lay between the germline ends. Germline values: CDR1 SEHNR, CDR2 FQNEAQ (reference sequence). The CDR3 contains 12 residues. CDR3 protein: CAGVETTGELFF. CDR3 DNA: TGTGCCGGGGTAGAGACCACCGGGGAGCTGTTTTTT.

This clonotype was counted between two and nine times. The rearrangement joins TRBV6-1 to TRBJ2-1; 8 positions agree with TRBD1. The germline CDR1 and CDR2 sequences are MNHNS and SASEGT. The CDR3 totals 16 residues. V was clipped by 2 bases and J by 7 bases; unmatched bases: 10. The CDR3 spells CASSEFWADRANEQFF. Here the CDR3 DNA reads TGTGCCAGCAGTGAATTTTGGGCGGACAGGGCGAATGAGCAGTTCTTC.

The rearrangement joins TRBV7-9 to TRBJ1-2; D call uncertain. The CDR3 has 12 residues. Germline CDR1 and CDR2: SEHNR and FQNEAQ (reference sequence). V lost 2 bases to trimming and J lost 6 bases, with 7 bases between them. CDR3 nucleotides: TGTGCCAGCAGCTTATCCGTGGATGGCTACACCTTC. Translating it yields CASSLSVDGYTF.

This clonotype has at least ten counts. The chain links TRBV7-6 to TRBJ1-1; D possibly corresponds to TRBD1 (6 bases). Trimming took 2 bases from V and 5 from J, leaving 15 bases between them. Germline V gene lookup returns CDR1 SGHVS and CDR2 FNYEAQ. The CDR3 extends over 15 amino acids. The CDR3 sequence is CASSLQAGEDTEAFF. The CDR3 bases are TGTGCCAGCAGCTTACAAGCAGGGGAGGATACTGAAGCTTTCTTT.

In this sample, this clonotype turned up a few times. J is TRBJ1-4 and V is TRBV29-1; D gene ambiguous. The CDR3 loop spans 14 amino acids. CDR1 SQVTM and CDR2 ANQGSEA come from the germline V gene. The V end was cut by 6 bases, the J end by 6 bases, with 17 bases between. Here the CDR3 DNA reads TGCAGCGTCGTGAAGGACCCCGGAGATGAAAAACTGTTTTTT. This sequence encodes CSVVKDPGDEKLFF.

The V gene is TRBV6-2 or TRBV6-3, the J gene TRBJ2-3, with D uncertain. V lost 4 bases to trimming and J lost 4 bases, with 6 bases between them. The CDR3 totals 12 residues. Looked up from germline, CDR1 is MNHEY and CDR2 is SVGEGT. CDR3 coding DNA: TGTGCCAGCAGTTCTCTGTCAGATACGCAGTATTTT. Residues: CASSSLSDTQYF.

This sequence joins TRBV27 and TRBJ2-1; TRBD2 agrees at 7 bases. After removal of 3 bases from V and 2 bases from J, the junction contained 4 bases not matched to a gene. Per the germline V gene, CDR1 is MNHEY and CDR2 is SMNVEV (reference sequence). The CDR3 covers 15 residues. CDR3 DNA: TGTGCCAGCAGTTTTAAGAGCGGGGCCTACAATGAGCAGTTCTTC. It is translated as CASSFKSGAYNEQFF.

Turning to this clonotype: At one end the junction does not follow the germline gene, possibly because of a read error. The rearrangement links TRBV7-9 to TRBJ2-1; D is undetermined. Per germline, CDR1 SEHNR and CDR2 FQNEAQ (reference sequence). CDR3 length equals 17 residues. The CDR3 DNA sequence: TGTGCCAGCAGCTTAAAGTATAGACCCGTCTCCTACCATGAGCAGTTCTTC. Protein sequence: CASSLKYRPVSYHEQFF.

The chain uses TRBV27 and TRBJ2-1; TRBD2 might be the D (5 bases). CDR3 length: 14 residues. The germline CDR1 and CDR2 sequences are MNHEY and SMNVEV (reference sequence). V lost 11 bases and J lost 1, with 15 bases in between. CDR3 in DNA: TGTGCCTGCAAGAGCGGTGGGTCCTACAATGAGCAGTTCTTC. It specifies CACKSGGSYNEQFF.

Only a few counts were recorded for this clonotype. The chain uses TRBV6-6 and TRBJ1-1, with D perhaps matching TRBD1 (6 bases). The CDR3 extends over 14 amino acids. Germline V gene sequence: CDR1 MNHNY, CDR2 SVGAGI (reference sequence). V dropped 3 bases and J dropped 4 bases, with 12 bases sitting between them. The CDR3 spells CASSYVKGVTEAFF. The CDR3 coding sequence is TGTGCCAGCAGTTATGTAAAGGGGGTCACTGAAGCTTTCTTT.

In DNA form, the CDR3 reads TGTGCCAGCAGTGCTCTCCGGGACGGAAACTACGAGCAGTACGTC. It codes for CASSALRDGNYEQYV. The gene calls are TRBV6-1 and TRBJ2-7; D assignment may be TRBD1 or TRBD2 (5 bases each). The CDR3 is 15 amino acids. Germline V gene data show CDR1 as MNHNS and CDR2 as SASEGT. Trimming removed 4 bases at V and 3 bases at J, with 16 bases between.

V and J are TRBV20-1 and TRBJ1-4, with TRBD1 identical over 7 bases. The CDR3 loop spans 17 amino acids. Germline CDR1 reads DFQATT; CDR2 reads SNEGSKA (reference sequence). The J segment lost 0 bases and the V segment lost 5 bases, leaving 12 bases of the junction unmatched. This CDR3 is CSAWGPGQTATNEKLFF. In DNA form, the CDR3 reads TGCAGTGCTTGGGGACCGGGACAGACAGCAACTAATGAAAAACTGTTTTTT.

The chain employs TRBV27 and TRBJ2-7; no clear D gene. In germline, CDR1 is MNHEY, CDR2 SMNVEV (reference sequence). The V end was cut by 1 base, the J end by 3 bases, with 10 bases between. This CDR3 comprises 14 residues. In DNA, the CDR3 is TGTGCCAGCAGTTTATATTACAGTGGCTACGAGCAGTACGTC. Translating gives CASSLYYSGYEQYV.

V gene TRBV6-2 or TRBV6-3 combines with J gene TRBJ2-3, with 9 bases lining up with TRBD1. This CDR3 has 19 amino acids. The junction had 20 bases not matched to a gene; V was cut back by 5 bases and J by 5 bases. CDR1 MNHEY and CDR2 SVGEGT come from the germline V gene. The CDR3 loop reads CASSGDREGQFLPEDTQYF. The CDR3, as DNA: TGTGCCAGCAGTGGGGACAGGGAGGGCCAATTTCTCCCAGAAGATACGCAGTATTTT.

J is TRBJ2-7 and V is TRBV25-1; no firm D call. The CDR3 contains 14 residues. V lost 0 bases and J lost 5, with 11 bases in between. Per the germline V gene, CDR1 is MGHDK and CDR2 is SYGVNS. This chain's CDR3 is CASSEYALTDEQYF. The CDR3 DNA is TGTGCCAGCAGTGAATATGCCCTAACCGACGAGCAGTACTTC.

This clonotype was seen a handful of times. The J gene is TRBJ2-7, the V gene TRBV4-1; no firm D call. The CDR3 runs 15 residues. CDR1 MGHRA and CDR2 YSYEKL come from the germline V gene. Trimming cost V 1 base and J 4 bases, with 14 bases left between them. CDR3 DNA: TGCGCCAGCAGCCAAGTTCTTGCCCCCTCATACGAGCAGTACTTC. It specifies CASSQVLAPSYEQYF.

The chain is built from TRBV10-3 and TRBJ1-1; unclear D gene. This CDR3 is built from 13 residues. V lost 10 bases to trimming and J lost 1 base, with 13 bases between them. Per the germline V gene, CDR1 is ENHRY and CDR2 is SYGVKD. CDR3 loop: CATWERGNTEAFF. For the CDR3, the DNA is TGTGCCACCTGGGAGAGAGGGAACACTGAAGCTTTCTTT.

The J gene is TRBJ1-5, the V gene TRBV7-9, with D unclear. The germline gives CDR1 SEHNR, CDR2 FQNEAQ (reference sequence). Trimming cost V 5 bases and J 1 base, with 9 bases left between them. This CDR3 has 14 amino acids. CDR3 sequence: CASSRPGSNQPQHF. The DNA for the CDR3 is TGTGCCAGCAGCCGACCCGGGAGCAATCAGCCCCAGCATTTT. The variable domain in full, completed from reference TRBV7-9 and TRBJ1-5, reads DTGVSQNPRHKITKRGQNVTFRCDPISEHNRLYWYRQTLGQGPEFLTYFQNEAQLEKSRLLSDRFSAERPKGSFSTLEIQRTEQGDSAMYLCASSRPGSNQPQHFGDGTRLSIL.

The rearrangement uses TRBV7-6 and TRBJ1-1; a possible D gene is TRBD1 (5 bases). Germline loops: CDR1 SGHVS, CDR2 FNYEAQ. V gave up 6 bases and J gave up 3 bases, with 17 bases separating them. This CDR3 contains 15 residues. DNA for the CDR3: TGTGCCAGCAGTTATATAAAGGGGAGCGACACTGAAGCTTTCTTT. As protein: CASSYIKGSDTEAFF. Variable domain in full (rest from reference TRBV7-6 and TRBJ1-1): GAGVSQSPRYKVTKRGQDVALRCDPISGHVSLYWYRQALGQGPEFLTYFNYEAQQDKSGLPNDRFSAERPEGSISTLTIQRTEQRDSAMYRCASSYIKGSDTEAFFGQGTRLTVV.

Turning to this clonotype: One junction end disagrees with the germline gene, perhaps due to a read error. CDR3 coding DNA: TGTGCCAGCAGCTTTCTAGCGGGGGTCCCGGCGGGCACAGATATGCAGTATTTT. Its translation: CASSFLAGVPAGTDMQYF. The V call is TRBV5-4, the J call TRBJ2-3; 10 bases align to TRBD2. The CDR3 contains 18 residues. Germline loops: CDR1 SGHNT, CDR2 YYREEE (reference sequence).

This chain joins TRBV4-3 and TRBJ2-2; D is unresolved. The CDR3 loop spans 13 amino acids. Germline V gene data show CDR1 as LGHNA and CDR2 as YSLEER. V was clipped by 9 bases and J by 3 bases, with 11 bases between them. The CDR3 reads CASFSGYTGELFF. CDR3 bases: TGCGCCAGTTTCAGTGGCTACACCGGGGAGCTGTTTTTT.

The V gene is TRBV12-3 or TRBV12-4, the J gene TRBJ2-1, with D perhaps TRBD2 (6 bases). Trimming shortened V by 1 base and J by 2 bases, and 12 bases separated the two germline ends. There are 16 residues in the CDR3. Here the CDR3 reads CASSLGGTAAYNEQFF. CDR3 DNA: TGTGCCAGCAGTTTAGGCGGGACTGCTGCCTACAATGAGCAGTTCTTC.